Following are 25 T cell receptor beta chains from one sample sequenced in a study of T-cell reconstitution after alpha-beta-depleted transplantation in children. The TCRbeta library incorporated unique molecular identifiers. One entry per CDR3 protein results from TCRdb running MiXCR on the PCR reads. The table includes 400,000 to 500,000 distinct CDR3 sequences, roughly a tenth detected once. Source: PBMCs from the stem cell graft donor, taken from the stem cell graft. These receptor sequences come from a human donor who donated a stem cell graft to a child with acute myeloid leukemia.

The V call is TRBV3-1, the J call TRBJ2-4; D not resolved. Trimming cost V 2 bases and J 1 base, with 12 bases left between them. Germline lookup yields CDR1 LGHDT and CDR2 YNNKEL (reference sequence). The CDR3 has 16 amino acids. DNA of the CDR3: TGTGCCAGCAGCCAATTCGGGCTTGGGGCCAAAAACATTCAGTACTTC. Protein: CASSQFGLGAKNIQYF.

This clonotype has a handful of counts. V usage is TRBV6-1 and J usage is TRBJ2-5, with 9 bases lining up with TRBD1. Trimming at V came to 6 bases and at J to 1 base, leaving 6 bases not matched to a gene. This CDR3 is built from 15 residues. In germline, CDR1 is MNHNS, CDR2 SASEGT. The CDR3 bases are TGTGCCAGCAGCGCGGACAGGGGAGCCCAAGAGACCCAGTACTTC. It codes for CASSADRGAQETQYF.

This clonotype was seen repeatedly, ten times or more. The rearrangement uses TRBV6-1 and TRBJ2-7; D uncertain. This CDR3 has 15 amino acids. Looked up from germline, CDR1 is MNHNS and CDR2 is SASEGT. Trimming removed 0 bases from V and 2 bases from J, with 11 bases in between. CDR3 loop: CASSEASAEPYEQYF. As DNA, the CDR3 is TGTGCCAGCAGTGAAGCGTCGGCCGAGCCCTACGAGCAGTACTTC.

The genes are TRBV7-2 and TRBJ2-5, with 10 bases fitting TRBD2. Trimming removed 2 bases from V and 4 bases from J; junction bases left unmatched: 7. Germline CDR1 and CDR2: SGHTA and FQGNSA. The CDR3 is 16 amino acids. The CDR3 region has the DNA TGTGCCAGCAGCTTAACTAGCGGGAAGGACGGAGAGACCCAGTACTTC. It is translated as CASSLTSGKDGETQYF.

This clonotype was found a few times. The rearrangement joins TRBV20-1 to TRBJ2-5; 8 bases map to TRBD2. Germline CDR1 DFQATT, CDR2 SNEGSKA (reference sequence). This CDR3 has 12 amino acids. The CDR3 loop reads CSGREGLRTQYF. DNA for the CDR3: TGCAGCGGTCGGGAGGGTCTGAGGACCCAGTACTTC.

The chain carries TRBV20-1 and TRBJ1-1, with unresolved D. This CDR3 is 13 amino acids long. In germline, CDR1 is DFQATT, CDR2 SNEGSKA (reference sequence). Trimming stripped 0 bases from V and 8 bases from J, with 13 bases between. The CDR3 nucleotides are TGCAGTGCTAGAGACTCGCTGAAAACGGAAGCTTTCTTT. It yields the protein CSARDSLKTEAFF.

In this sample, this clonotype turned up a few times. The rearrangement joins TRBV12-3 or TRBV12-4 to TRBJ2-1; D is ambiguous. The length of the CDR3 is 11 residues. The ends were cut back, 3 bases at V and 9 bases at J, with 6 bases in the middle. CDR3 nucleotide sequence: TGTGCCAGCAGTTTTAGGCTTGAGCAGTTCTTC. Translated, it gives CASSFRLEQFF.

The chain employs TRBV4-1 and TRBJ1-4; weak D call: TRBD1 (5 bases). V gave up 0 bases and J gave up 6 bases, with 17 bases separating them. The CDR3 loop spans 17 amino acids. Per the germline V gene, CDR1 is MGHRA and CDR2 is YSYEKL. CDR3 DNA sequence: TGCGCCAGCAGCCAAGAGGGGACCACGACCACCTATGAAAAACTGTTTTTT. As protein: CASSQEGTTTTYEKLFF.

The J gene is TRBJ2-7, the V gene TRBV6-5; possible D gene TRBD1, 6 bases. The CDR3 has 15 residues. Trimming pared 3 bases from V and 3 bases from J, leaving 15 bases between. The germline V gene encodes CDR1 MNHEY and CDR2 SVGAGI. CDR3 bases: TGTGCCAGCAGTTATACGTCCCAGGGGAGCTACGAGCAGTACGTC. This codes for CASSYTSQGSYEQYV.

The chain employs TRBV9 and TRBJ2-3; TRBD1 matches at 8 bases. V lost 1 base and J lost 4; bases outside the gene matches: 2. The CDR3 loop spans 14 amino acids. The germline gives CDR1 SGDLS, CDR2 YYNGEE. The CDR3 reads CASSVTGGPDTQYF. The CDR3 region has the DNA TGTGCCAGCAGCGTAACAGGGGGGCCAGATACGCAGTATTTT.

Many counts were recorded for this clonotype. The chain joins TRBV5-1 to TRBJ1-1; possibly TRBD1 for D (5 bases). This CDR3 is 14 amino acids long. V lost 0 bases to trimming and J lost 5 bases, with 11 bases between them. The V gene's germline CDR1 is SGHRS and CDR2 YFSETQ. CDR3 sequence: CASSLGIGETEAFF. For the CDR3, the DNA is TGCGCCAGCAGCTTGGGGATAGGGGAGACTGAAGCTTTCTTT.

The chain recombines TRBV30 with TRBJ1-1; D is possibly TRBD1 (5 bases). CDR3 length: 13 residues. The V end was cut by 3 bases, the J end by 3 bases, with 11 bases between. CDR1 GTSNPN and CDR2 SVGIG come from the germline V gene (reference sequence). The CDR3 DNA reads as TGTGCCTGGAGAGAGGACATCGACACTGAAGCTTTCTTT. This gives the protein CAWREDIDTEAFF.

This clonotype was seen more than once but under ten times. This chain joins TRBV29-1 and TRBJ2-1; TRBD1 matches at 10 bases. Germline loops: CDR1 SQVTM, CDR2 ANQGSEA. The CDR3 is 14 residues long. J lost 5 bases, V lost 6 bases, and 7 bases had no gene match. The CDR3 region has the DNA TGCAGCGTGGATCGGACAGGGGGAAACAATGAGCAGTTCTTC. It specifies CSVDRTGGNNEQFF.

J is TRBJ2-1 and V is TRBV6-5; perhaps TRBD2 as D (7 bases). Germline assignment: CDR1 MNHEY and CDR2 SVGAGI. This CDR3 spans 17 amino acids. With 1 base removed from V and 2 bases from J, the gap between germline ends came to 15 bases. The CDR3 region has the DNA TGTGCCAGCAGTTACTTAGGGGGGGGTGGCCCCTACAATGAGCAGTTCTTC. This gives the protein CASSYLGGGGPYNEQFF.

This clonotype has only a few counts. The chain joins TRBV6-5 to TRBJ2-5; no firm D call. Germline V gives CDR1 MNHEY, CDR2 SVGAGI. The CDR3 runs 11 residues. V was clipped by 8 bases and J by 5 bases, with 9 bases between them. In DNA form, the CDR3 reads TGTGCCAGCGGGATGGGGGAGACCCAGTACTTC. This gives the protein CASGMGETQYF.

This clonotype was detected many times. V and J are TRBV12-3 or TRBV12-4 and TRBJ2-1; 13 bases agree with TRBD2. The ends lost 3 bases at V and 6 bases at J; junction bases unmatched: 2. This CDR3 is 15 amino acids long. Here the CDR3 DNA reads TGTGCCAGCAGTTTCACTAGCGGGAGGGGCAATGAGCAGTTCTTC. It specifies CASSFTSGRGNEQFF.

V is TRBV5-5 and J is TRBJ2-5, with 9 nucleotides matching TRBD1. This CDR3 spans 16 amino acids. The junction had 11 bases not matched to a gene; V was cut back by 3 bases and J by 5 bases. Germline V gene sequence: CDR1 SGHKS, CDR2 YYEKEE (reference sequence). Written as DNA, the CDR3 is TGTGCCAGCAGCTACACAGGGACAGGGTATTTGGAGACCCAGTACTTC. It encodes CASSYTGTGYLETQYF.

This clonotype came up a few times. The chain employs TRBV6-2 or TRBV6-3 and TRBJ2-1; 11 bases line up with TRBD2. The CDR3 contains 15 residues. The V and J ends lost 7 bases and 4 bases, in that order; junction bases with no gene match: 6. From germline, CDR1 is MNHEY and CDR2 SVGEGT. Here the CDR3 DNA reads TGTGCCAGCATGATAGCGGGGGGGAAATACAATGAGCAGTTCTTC. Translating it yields CASMIAGGKYNEQFF.

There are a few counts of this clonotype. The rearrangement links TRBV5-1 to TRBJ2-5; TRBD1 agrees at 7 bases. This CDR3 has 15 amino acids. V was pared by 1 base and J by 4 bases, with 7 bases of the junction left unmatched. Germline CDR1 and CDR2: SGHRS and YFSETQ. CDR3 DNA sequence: TGCGCCAGCAGCTTGACACCCACAGGGGTAGAGACCCAGTACTTC. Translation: CASSLTPTGVETQYF.

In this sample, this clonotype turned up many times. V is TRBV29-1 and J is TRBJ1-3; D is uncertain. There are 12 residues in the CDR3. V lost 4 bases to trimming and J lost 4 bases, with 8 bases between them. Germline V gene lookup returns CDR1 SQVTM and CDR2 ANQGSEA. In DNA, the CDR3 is TGCAGCGTTGTTGGTCAGGGAAACACCATATATTTT. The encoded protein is CSVVGQGNTIYF. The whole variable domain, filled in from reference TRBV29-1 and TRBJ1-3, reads SAVISQKPSRDICQRGTSLTIQCQVDSQVTMMFWYRQQPGQSLTLIATANQGSEATYESGFVIDKFPISRPNLTFSTLTVSNMSPEDSSIYLCSVVGQGNTIYFGEGSWLTVV.

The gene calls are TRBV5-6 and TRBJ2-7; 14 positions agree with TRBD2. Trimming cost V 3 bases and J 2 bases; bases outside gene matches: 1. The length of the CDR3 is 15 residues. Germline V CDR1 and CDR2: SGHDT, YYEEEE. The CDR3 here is CASSSTSGGAYEQYV. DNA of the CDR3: TGTGCCAGCAGCTCGACTAGCGGGGGGGCCTACGAGCAGTACGTC.

CDR3 nucleotide sequence: TGTGCCAGCAGTGAATCCCCAGGGGATGAGCAGTTCTTC. This sequence encodes CASSESPGDEQFF. The chain employs TRBV2 and TRBJ2-1; weak D call: TRBD1 (6 bases). This CDR3 spans 13 amino acids. The germline V gene has CDR1 SNHLY and CDR2 FYNNEI. Trimming stripped 2 bases from V and 8 bases from J, with 10 bases between. Full variable domain (remainder filled in from reference TRBV2 and TRBJ2-1): EPEVTQTPSHQVTQMGQEVILRCVPISNHLYFYWYRQILGQKVEFLVSFYNNEISEKSEIFDDQFSVERPDGSNFTLKIRSTKLEDSAMYFCASSESPGDEQFFGPGTRLTVL.

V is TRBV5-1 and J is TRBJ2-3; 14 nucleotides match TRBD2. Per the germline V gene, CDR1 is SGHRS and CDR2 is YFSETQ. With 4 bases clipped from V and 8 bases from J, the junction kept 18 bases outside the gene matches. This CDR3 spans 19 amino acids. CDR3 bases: TGCGCCAGCAGCCCCGGACTAGCGGGGGGCCCGACAGACCGTGTTACGCAGTATTTT. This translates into CASSPGLAGGPTDRVTQYF. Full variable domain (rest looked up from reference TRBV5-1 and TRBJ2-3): KAGVTQTPRYLIKTRGQQVTLSCSPISGHRSVSWYQQTPGQGLQFLFEYFSETQRNKGNFPGRFSGRQFSNSRSEMNVSTLELGDSALYLCASSPGLAGGPTDRVTQYFGPGTRLTVL.

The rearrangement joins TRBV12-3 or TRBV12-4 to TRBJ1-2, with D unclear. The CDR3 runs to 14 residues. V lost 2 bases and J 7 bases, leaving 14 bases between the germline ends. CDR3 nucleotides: TGTGCCAGCAGTTTACCCGGCGCCGACTCTGGCTACACCTTC. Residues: CASSLPGADSGYTF.

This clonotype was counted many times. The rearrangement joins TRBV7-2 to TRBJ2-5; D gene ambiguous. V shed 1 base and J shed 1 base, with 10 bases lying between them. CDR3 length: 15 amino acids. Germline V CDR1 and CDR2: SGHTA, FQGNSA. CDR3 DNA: TGTGCCAGCAGCTTAGGGGCGTCAGTCCAAGAGACCCAGTACTTC. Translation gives CASSLGASVQETQYF.